Below are 4 T cell receptor beta chains sequenced from a single sample in a study of cytomegalovirus exposure and HLA in healthy donors. In the PCR, 60 Vbeta and 13 Jbeta primers were used. Measured with immunoSEQ multiplex PCR; TCRdb has only the in-frame clones, and not every one. Found here are around 130,000 clones, around 80% of them singletons; the top ten hold almost 3%. The sequencing sample was made of PBMCs. The receptors come from a woman between 18 and 29 years old in good health and CMV-seropositive.

The chain combines TRBV14 with TRBJ2-7; TRBD1 agrees at 8 bases. Germline V gene data show CDR1 as SGHDN and CDR2 as FVKESK. Germline trimming cut 4 bases from V and 6 bases from J; bases unmatched to any gene: 8. This CDR3 has 14 amino acids. CDR3 residues: CASSPGGTGREQYF. The CDR3 DNA reads TGTGCCAGCAGCCCTGGCGGGACAGGCCGCGAGCAGTACTTC.

This chain joins TRBV28 and TRBJ2-7, with TRBD1 as a possible D gene (6 bases). CDR3 size: 15 residues. The V end was cut by 6 bases, the J end by 5 bases, with 20 bases between. Looked up from germline, CDR1 is MDHEN and CDR2 is SYDVKM. The CDR3 DNA sequence: TGTGCCAGCAGCGAAGAAACGACAGGTTCAAACGAGCAGTACTTC. Translating gives CASSEETTGSNEQYF.

The V gene is TRBV10-1, the J gene TRBJ2-3; 7 nucleotides align to TRBD1. There are 14 residues in the CDR3. Germline CDR1 reads WNHNN; CDR2 reads SYGVQD (reference sequence). The trim removed 2 bases at V and 5 bases at J, leaving 4 bases unmatched. The DNA for the CDR3 is TGCGCCAGCAGTGAGATGAGACAGGGAGATACGCAGTATTTT. This encodes CASSEMRQGDTQYF.

This chain joins TRBV7-2 and TRBJ2-1; maybe TRBD2 (6 bases). Germline V gene lookup returns CDR1 SGHTA and CDR2 FQGNSA. V was pared by 6 bases and J by 0 bases, with 21 bases between. CDR3 length: 18 amino acids. This CDR3 reads CASRRDSRLQSSYNEQFF. The CDR3 DNA reads TGTGCCAGCAGGCGGGACTCCCGGTTACAAAGCTCCTACAATGAGCAGTTCTTC.